Sequencing of this T cell receptor (beta chain) was carried out in a study of spatial heterogeneity in lung cancer. Each CDR3 protein is one row after TCRdb ran MiXCR on the 5' RACE reads. The sample has about 4,400 distinct CDR3 sequences; roughly 9% are singletons. V was clipped by 3 bases and J by 7 bases; unmatched bases: 3. The germline gives CDR1 DFQATT, CDR2 SNEGSKA (reference sequence). This CDR3 contains 12 residues. Stated time point: sample taken at primary tumor resection. Study conclusions and caveats: Within tumors, counts of expanded alpha and beta TCRs tracked tumor mutation counts.

This clonotype was seen a handful of times. Its antigen is unknown. The chain joins TRBV20-1 to TRBJ2-1, with 7 bases that match TRBD2. The sample in question was lung tumor tissue, obtained at surgery. The clonotype originates from a male donor with early-stage non-small cell lung cancer. The CDR3 region is CSASGRRNEQFF. Written as DNA, the CDR3 is TGCAGTGCTAGCGGGAGGCGGAATGAGCAGTTCTTC.